The 3 T cell receptor beta chains below were found in one sample sequenced in a study of T cells in Graves' hyperthyroidism and ophthalmopathy. TCR beta CDR3 sequences were amplified from RNA transcripts. The HTBI set primed first-round TCR CDR3 RT-PCR. From the multiplex PCR reads, TCRdb called clonotypes with MiXCR, one entry per CDR3 protein. The sample has hundreds of thousands of distinct CDR3 sequences; 12% to 15% are singletons. Sample: blood. The receptors were gathered from a woman aged 18-29 years with Graves' hyperthyroidism.

This clonotype came up many times. This chain uses TRBV4-3 with TRBJ2-1; 7 bases align to TRBD2. V dropped 5 bases and J dropped 4; count of bases not matched to a gene: 8. The CDR3 spans 15 residues. Germline CDR1 reads LGHNA; CDR2 reads YSLEER. The chain's CDR3 is CASSSLTSAYNEQFF. Written as DNA, the CDR3 is TGCGCCAGCAGCAGCCTCACTAGCGCTTACAATGAGCAGTTCTTC.

This clonotype came up a few times. The rearrangement joins TRBV5-6 to TRBJ2-2, with 9 bases aligning to TRBD1. Trimming cost V 3 bases and J 6 bases; bases outside gene matches: 6. Germline loops: CDR1 SGHDT, CDR2 YYEEEE. This CDR3 spans 15 amino acids. Here the CDR3 reads CASSSDRGRSGELFF. The CDR3 DNA sequence: TGTGCCAGCAGCTCGGACAGGGGACGGTCCGGGGAGCTGTTTTTT.

This clonotype has more than one count but fewer than ten. This CDR3 reads CAISDRDRRTGVHQPQHF. DNA of the CDR3: TGTGCCATCAGTGATCGGGACAGGCGAACCGGGGTCCATCAGCCCCAGCATTTT. This chain joins TRBV10-3 and TRBJ1-5, with TRBD1 matching over 8 bases. Looked up from germline, CDR1 is ENHRY and CDR2 is SYGVKD. The CDR3 totals 18 residues. V gave up 3 bases and J gave up 5 bases; unmatched junction bases: 15.